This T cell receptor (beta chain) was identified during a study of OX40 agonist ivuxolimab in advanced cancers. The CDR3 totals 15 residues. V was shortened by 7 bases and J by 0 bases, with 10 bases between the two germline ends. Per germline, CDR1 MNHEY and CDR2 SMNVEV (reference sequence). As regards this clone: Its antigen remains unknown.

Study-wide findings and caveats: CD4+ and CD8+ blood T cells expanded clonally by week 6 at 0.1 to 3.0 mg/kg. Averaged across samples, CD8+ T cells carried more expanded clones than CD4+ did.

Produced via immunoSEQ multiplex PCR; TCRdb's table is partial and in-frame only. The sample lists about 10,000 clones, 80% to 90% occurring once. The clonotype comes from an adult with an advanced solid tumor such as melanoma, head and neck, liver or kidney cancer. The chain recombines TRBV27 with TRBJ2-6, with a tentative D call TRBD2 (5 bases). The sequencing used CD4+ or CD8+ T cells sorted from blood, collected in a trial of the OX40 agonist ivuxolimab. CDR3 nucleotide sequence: TGTGCCAGCAAGCGGACCCACTCTGGGGCCAACGTCCTGACTTTC. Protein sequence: CASKRTHSGANVLTF.